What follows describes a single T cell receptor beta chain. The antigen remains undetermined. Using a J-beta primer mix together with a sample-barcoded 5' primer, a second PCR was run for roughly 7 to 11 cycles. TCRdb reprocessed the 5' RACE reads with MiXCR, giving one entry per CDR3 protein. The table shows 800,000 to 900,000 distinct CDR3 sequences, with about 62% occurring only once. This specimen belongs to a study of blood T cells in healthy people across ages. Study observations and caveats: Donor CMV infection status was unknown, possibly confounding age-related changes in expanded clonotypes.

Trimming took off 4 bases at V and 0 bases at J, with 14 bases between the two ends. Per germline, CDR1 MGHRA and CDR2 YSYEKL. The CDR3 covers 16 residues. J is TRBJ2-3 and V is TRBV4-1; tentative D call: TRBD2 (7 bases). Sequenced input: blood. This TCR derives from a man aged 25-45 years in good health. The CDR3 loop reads CASSPPGGQSTDTQYF. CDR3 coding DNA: TGCGCCAGCAGCCCCCCGGGGGGACAAAGCACAGATACGCAGTATTTT.